This T cell receptor (beta chain) was sequenced for a study of blood T cell repertoires in COVID-19. Study in general: Donors in the United States, Italy and Spain gave samples during acute or convalescent COVID-19. PBMCs, B-cell-depleted T cells, or T cells provided the cDNA or gDNA that made up the material.

Sequencing was performed with immunoSEQ multiplex PCR; in TCRdb, only in-frame clones are kept and a portion is missing. The sample lists under 250,000 clones; 84% were seen once. This clone came up once. Trimming removed 6 bases at V and 1 base at J, with 12 bases between. Germline-derived CDR1 and CDR2 are MDHEN and SYDVKM. The CDR3 contains 14 residues. The rearrangement links TRBV28 to TRBJ2-5, with a possible D match to TRBD2 (6 bases). Sequences were obtained from peripheral blood. This sequence originates from a man aged 50 to 60 with active or convalescent COVID-19. CDR3 sequence (DNA): TGTGCCAGCAGCCCCGTGGGGGGCCAAGAGACCCAGTACTTC. The encoded protein is CASSPVGGQETQYF.